This T cell receptor beta chain was sequenced during a study of T-cell memory formation after mild COVID-19. Broader study findings: Clones shrinking from day 15 to 85 showed even CD4/CD8 mixes; later expanders tilted CD4+. Clones which contracted sat mainly in CM and EM if CD4+, and in EMRA if CD8+.

The CDR3 sequence is 18 residues long. The V gene end was trimmed by 0 bases and the J gene end by 3 bases; junction bases not matched to a gene: 10. Per the germline V gene, CDR1 is DFQATT and CDR2 is SNEGSKA (reference sequence). The sample holds many counts of this clonotype. Its antigen is currently unknown. A 5'RACE reaction primed in the constant segment made cDNA libraries of TCR alpha and TCR beta, and these carried sample barcodes and UMIs. TCRdb used MiXCR to reprocess the 5' RACE reads, holding one entry per CDR3 protein. The sample yields fewer than 700,000 distinct CDR3 sequences, about a sixth seen once.

This chain uses TRBV20-1 with TRBJ2-5; 13 bases align to TRBD2. What was sequenced was PBMCs or a T cell subset sorted from them (not recorded which). The source of this sequence is an adult woman who had mild COVID-19 (a few samples of this study predate the infection). Cell type and time point are not known. The CDR3 region is CSARDLLWTSGSEETQYF. In DNA form, the CDR3 reads TGCAGTGCTAGAGATCTCCTTTGGACTAGCGGGAGCGAAGAGACCCAGTACTTC.